This TCR beta chain was documented in a study of T-cell memory formation after mild COVID-19. A single record per CDR3 protein comes from TCRdb applying MiXCR to the 5' RACE reads. Among 85,000 to 130,000 distinct CDR3 sequences, over 10% were seen once, and the ten largest hold approximately 30%. The germline gives CDR1 PRHDT, CDR2 FYEKMQ (reference sequence). The CDR3 has 13 amino acids. V lost 0 bases and J lost 3, with 6 bases in between. This clonotype showed up just a few times. The antigen remains undetermined. General study findings and limits: The pre-infection memory compartment contained some responding clones, suggesting cross-reactive memory joined.

The sequence was obtained from an adult woman who had mild COVID-19 (a few samples of this study predate the infection). Cell type and time point are not known. Sequenced material: PBMCs or a T cell subset sorted from them (not recorded which). The chain uses TRBV13 and TRBJ2-7; possible D gene TRBD2, 5 bases. The CDR3 DNA sequence: TGTGCCAGCAGCTTAGGACGGGACTACGAGCAGTACTTC. This translates into CASSLGRDYEQYF.